Reported below is one TCR beta chain. The sample belongs to a study of CD8 T cells in Susac syndrome. V was shortened by 3 bases and J by 1 base, with 14 bases between the two germline ends. The CDR3 totals 15 residues. Germline V CDR1 and CDR2: SGDLS, YYNGEE. With random hexamers, reverse transcription was performed on about 0.5 to 1 ug of RNA. With immunoSEQ multiplex PCR, TCR beta CDR3 was amplified across 54 Vbeta and 13 Jbeta. TCRdb re-called the immunoSEQ multiplex PCR reads with MiXCR, one entry per CDR3 protein. The table shows some 65,000 distinct CDR3 sequences, with roughly 94% occurring only once. Through negative isolation, CD4+ and CD8+ T cells were obtained, while TEMRA cells were enriched using FACS.

Sequencing used CD8+ T cells from PBMCs. This receptor was obtained from a human donor with multiple sclerosis. The genes are TRBV9 and TRBJ2-7, with a possible D match to TRBD1 (5 bases). CDR3 nucleotide sequence: TGTGCCAGCAGCGGGCCCCAGCCAGGGTCCTACGAGCAGTACTTC. This encodes CASSGPQPGSYEQYF. The full variable domain, with the rest looked up from reference TRBV9 and TRBJ2-7, is DSGVTQTPKHLITATGQRVTLRCSPRSGDLSVYWYQQSLDQGLQFLIQYYNGEERAKGNILERFSAQQFPDLHSELNLSSLELGDSALYFCASSGPQPGSYEQYFGPGTRLTVT.